The 24 T cell receptor beta chains below come from one sample, sequenced in a study of CD8+CD57+ T cells in acquired aplastic anemia. CDR3 and TCR beta VDJ profiling relied on a genomic DNA template. TCRdb called the reads again in MiXCR, with one record for every CDR3 protein. The sample has under 150,000 distinct CDR3 sequences, less than 45% seen once. Source material: sorted CD4+, CD8+, or CD8+CD57+ T cells (not recorded which) from PBMCs. These receptors all stem from a human donor in good health, serving as a control.

There are many counts of this clonotype. The chain links TRBV6-1 to TRBJ1-3, with unresolved D. In germline, CDR1 is MNHNS, CDR2 SASEGT. V lost 6 bases to trimming and J lost 2 bases, with 8 bases between them. This CDR3 spans 13 amino acids. The CDR3 nucleotides read TGTGCCAGCAGATCTGGGGCTGGAAACACCATATATTTT. As protein: CASRSGAGNTIYF.

This clonotype was found many times. DNA for the CDR3: TGTGCCAGCAGTGTTGTTTCGGACAGGGGCAATGAAAAACTGTTTTTT. This encodes CASSVVSDRGNEKLFF. The chain uses TRBV6-1 and TRBJ1-4, with 9 bases matching TRBD1. V gave up 4 bases and J gave up 5 bases; unmatched junction bases: 8. The CDR3 has 16 amino acids. From germline, CDR1 is MNHNS and CDR2 SASEGT.

As regards this clonotype: An end of the junction does not agree with germline; a read error may underlie this. V and J are TRBV18 and TRBJ1-4; D gene uncertain. Germline assignment: CDR1 KGHSH and CDR2 LQKENI. The CDR3 has 16 residues. CDR3 DNA sequence: TGTGCCGGCTCACCGCTGCTCGGACGGGCTAATGAAAAACTGTTTTTT. It specifies CAGSPLLGRANEKLFF.

V usage is TRBV29-1 and J usage is TRBJ1-5, with 12 bases matching TRBD1. Germline CDR1 SQVTM, CDR2 ANQGSEA. The CDR3 spans 17 residues. CDR3 DNA sequence: TGCAGGATTCCAAGGGGGACAGGGGGCGGAAGCAATCAGCCCCAGCATTTT. Protein sequence: CRIPRGTGGGSNQPQHF.

This clonotype was found many times. The genes are TRBV19 and TRBJ1-4; unclear D gene. This CDR3 has 14 residues. Germline V gives CDR1 LNHDA, CDR2 SQIVND (reference sequence). Trimming removed 7 bases at V and 8 bases at J, with 17 bases between. Here the CDR3 DNA reads TGTGCCAGTAAGATTATTGGCACGTCGGAAAAACTGTTTTTT. Translating gives CASKIIGTSEKLFF.

J is TRBJ2-5 and V is TRBV25-1; D remains ambiguous. The tail of the sequence fits TRBJ2-7 better, so the J call may be wrong. This CDR3 is built from 13 residues. The germline CDR1 and CDR2 sequences are MGHDK and SYGVNS. Here the CDR3 DNA reads TGTGCCAGCAGTGAATTGGAGATATACGAGCAGTACTTC. Translation: CASSELEIYEQYF.

The chain links TRBV19 to TRBJ1-5; weak D call: TRBD1 (6 bases). Between the trimmed V and J ends, which lost 9 bases and 2 bases, there was a span of 14 bases. This CDR3 contains 14 residues. Looked up from germline, CDR1 is LNHDA and CDR2 is SQIVND (reference sequence). CDR3 protein: CASRPGGGNQPQHF. The CDR3 nucleotides read TGTGCCAGCAGACCGGGGGGCGGCAATCAGCCCCAGCATTTT.

The gene calls are TRBV24-1 and TRBJ2-1, with D possibly matching TRBD2 (5 bases). V shed 6 bases and J shed 6 bases, with 11 bases lying between them. The CDR3 is 13 residues long. Germline-derived CDR1 and CDR2 are KGHDR and SFDVKD. The CDR3 here is CATSRGRGNEQFF. The DNA of the CDR3 is TGTGCCACCAGTAGAGGACGGGGCAATGAGCAGTTCTTC.

The chain employs TRBV18 and TRBJ1-1, with D possibly being TRBD1 (5 bases). Germline V gene data show CDR1 as KGHSH and CDR2 as LQKENI. The CDR3 totals 14 residues. V lost 3 bases and J lost 3, with 11 bases in between. The CDR3 sequence is CASSPRQSDTEAFF. CDR3 DNA sequence: TGTGCCAGCTCACCCCGACAGTCAGACACTGAAGCTTTCTTT.

The chain employs TRBV11-2 and TRBJ2-3; 10 nucleotides align to TRBD1. V shed 4 bases and J 5 bases; nucleotides not matched to a gene: 6. CDR1 and CDR2 (germline): SGHAT, FQNNGV. The CDR3 has 15 residues. Here the CDR3 reads CASSSPTGGGDTQYF. For the CDR3, the DNA is TGTGCCAGCAGCTCGCCGACAGGGGGCGGAGATACGCAGTATTTT.

Many counts were recorded for this clonotype. The rearrangement joins TRBV2 to TRBJ2-3, with TRBD1 matching 8 bases. CDR3 length: 14 residues. Germline assignment: CDR1 SNHLY and CDR2 FYNNEI. Unmatched junction bases numbered 2, after V lost 6 bases and J lost 0 bases. The CDR3 here is CASRRTGSTDTQYF. The CDR3 bases are TGTGCCAGCAGGAGGACAGGGAGCACAGATACGCAGTATTTT.

J is TRBJ1-4 and V is TRBV6-1; D may be TRBD1 (5 bases). V was shortened by 5 bases and J by 5 bases, with 15 bases between the two germline ends. This CDR3 region has 15 residues. Per the germline V gene, CDR1 is MNHNS and CDR2 is SASEGT. CDR3 DNA: TGTGCCAGCAGTCCCCAGGGACGGAGAAATGAAAAACTGTTTTTT. Its translation is CASSPQGRRNEKLFF.

The chain carries TRBV5-1 and TRBJ2-7; D perhaps matches TRBD1 (5 bases). The CDR3 is made up of 15 amino acids. V lost 2 bases and J 0 bases, leaving 12 bases between the germline ends. Germline CDR1 is SGHRS and CDR2 is YFSETQ. The CDR3 loop is CASSFSPDSSYEQYF. The CDR3 DNA is TGCGCCAGCAGCTTTAGCCCCGACAGCTCCTACGAGCAGTACTTC.

This clonotype has a count of ten or more. The chain is built from TRBV5-1 and TRBJ2-2; the D is unclear. V lost 5 bases to trimming and J lost 13 bases, with 24 bases between them. Looked up from germline, CDR1 is SGHRS and CDR2 is YFSETQ. This CDR3 spans 15 amino acids. CDR3 nucleotide sequence: TGCGCCAGCAGTATAACGATGGATTACCCCATGGGGCTGTTTTTT. It is translated as CASSITMDYPMGLFF.

This clonotype occurred many times. This sequence joins TRBV30 and TRBJ2-5, with TRBD2 matching 7 bases. Trimming cost V 6 bases and J 5 bases; bases outside gene matches: 9. Germline V gene sequence: CDR1 GTSNPN, CDR2 SVGIG (reference sequence). The CDR3 has 13 amino acids. The CDR3 protein is CACVQGGKETQYF. Written as DNA, the CDR3 is TGTGCCTGTGTGCAGGGAGGGAAGGAGACCCAGTACTTC.

This clonotype showed up just once. The chain is built from TRBV19 and TRBJ1-1, with D perhaps matching TRBD1 (6 bases). The CDR3 has 15 residues. The germline CDR1 and CDR2 sequences are LNHDA and SQIVND (reference sequence). V lost 5 bases, J lost 0 bases, and 13 bases lay in between. The CDR3 reads CASSWGGTLNTEAFF. The CDR3 DNA reads TGTGCCAGTAGTTGGGGGGGGACATTGAACACTGAAGCTTTCTTT.

In its sample, this clonotype was seen once. The chain couples TRBV9 to TRBJ2-5, with D perhaps being TRBD1 or TRBD2 (5 bases each). V was pared by 4 bases and J by 5 bases, with 15 bases between. The germline CDR1 and CDR2 sequences are SGDLS and YYNGEE. The CDR3 loop spans 14 amino acids. This CDR3 is CASSPRGAGETQYF. The CDR3 coding sequence is TGTGCCAGCAGCCCGAGGGGAGCCGGGGAGACCCAGTACTTC. Full variable domain (rest looked up from reference TRBV9 and TRBJ2-5): DSGVTQTPKHLITATGQRVTLRCSPRSGDLSVYWYQQSLDQGLQFLIQYYNGEERAKGNILERFSAQQFPDLHSELNLSSLELGDSALYFCASSPRGAGETQYFGPGTRLLVL.

This sequence joins TRBV10-3 and TRBJ1-5; 9 bases agree with TRBD1. CDR3 length: 13 amino acids. CDR1 and CDR2 from the germline V gene are ENHRY and SYGVKD. J lost 6 bases, V lost 7 bases, and 4 bases had no gene match. The CDR3 DNA is TGTGCCATCAATATGGACAGGGGTCAGCCCCAGCATTTT. It specifies CAINMDRGQPQHF.

The chain carries TRBV12-1 and TRBJ2-3. TRBV12-1 constitutes a pseudogene. This CDR3 contains 11 residues. The CDR3 bases are TGTGCCAACAGCTTGGGAGATACGCAGTATTTT. Protein product: CANSLGDTQYF.

V usage is TRBV7-3 and J usage is TRBJ2-3; no definite D call. The CDR3 runs 12 residues. Trimming removed 6 bases at V and 4 bases at J, with 8 bases between. From germline, CDR1 is SGHTA and CDR2 FQGTGA. The CDR3 DNA sequence: TGTGCCAGCAGTTCTACGGCAGATACGCAGTATTTT. Translated, it gives CASSSTADTQYF.

V gene TRBV9 combines with J gene TRBJ2-1, with unresolved D. Trimming cost V 1 base and J 1 base, with 0 bases left between them. Looked up from germline, CDR1 is SGDLS and CDR2 is YYNGEE. The length of the CDR3 is 12 residues. CDR3 residues: CASSVSYNEQFF. The CDR3 DNA reads as TGTGCCAGCAGCGTATCCTACAATGAGCAGTTCTTC.

The rearrangement joins TRBV20-1 to TRBJ2-5, with D possibly TRBD1 on 6 matching bases. Per germline, CDR1 DFQATT and CDR2 SNEGSKA (reference sequence). The CDR3 sequence is 15 residues long. The ends were cut back, 0 bases at V and 2 bases at J, with 13 bases in the middle. In DNA form, the CDR3 reads TGCAGTGCTAGAGAGTTCGCGAGGGGGCAAGAGACCCAGTACTTC. Translating it yields CSAREFARGQETQYF.

The V call is TRBV5-7, the J call TRBJ1-6, with D hard to call. TRBV5-7 is an open reading frame, and its role is uncertain. The V gene lost 4 bases and the J gene lost 7 bases, with 12 bases spanning the gap. This CDR3 region has 14 residues. CDR3 DNA: TGTGCCAGCAGCCAAGAGGGCAGGAATTCACCCCTCCACTTT. Translation: CASSQEGRNSPLHF.

In its sample, this clonotype was seen many times. The V call is TRBV9, the J call TRBJ2-2; no definite D call. Trimming took 6 bases from V and 1 from J, leaving 4 bases between them. This CDR3 contains 12 residues. CDR1 and CDR2 from the germline V gene are SGDLS and YYNGEE. CDR3 DNA sequence: TGTGCCAGCACGTTGAACACCGGGGAGCTGTTTTTT. It translates to CASTLNTGELFF.